Given below is one T cell receptor beta chain in context. The target antigen is unknown. V was cut by 4 bases and J by 4 bases, with 11 bases left in between. Germline loops: CDR1 SGHNT, CDR2 YYREEE (reference sequence). The CDR3 totals 13 residues. The data originate from a study of T cell responses to AZD1222 COVID-19 vaccine. Looking at the study overall: Second-dose schedules of about 4 or about 12 weeks were combined.

General study points: Spike was spanned by vaccine-associated CD4 TCRs, with dominance at 160-218 and 743-854.

Measured with immunoSEQ multiplex PCR; TCRdb has only the in-frame clones, and not every one. The data contain about 150,000 clones, more than 70% of them singletons. This chain connects TRBV5-4 to TRBJ1-2; tentatively, D is TRBD1 (6 bases). The starting material was peripheral blood, obtained on day 0 of AZD1222 vaccination. The clonotype originates from an adult in good health. The CDR3 DNA sequence: TGTGCCAGCAGCCTGGGGGCTGGCTATGGCTACACCTTC. It specifies CASSLGAGYGYTF.